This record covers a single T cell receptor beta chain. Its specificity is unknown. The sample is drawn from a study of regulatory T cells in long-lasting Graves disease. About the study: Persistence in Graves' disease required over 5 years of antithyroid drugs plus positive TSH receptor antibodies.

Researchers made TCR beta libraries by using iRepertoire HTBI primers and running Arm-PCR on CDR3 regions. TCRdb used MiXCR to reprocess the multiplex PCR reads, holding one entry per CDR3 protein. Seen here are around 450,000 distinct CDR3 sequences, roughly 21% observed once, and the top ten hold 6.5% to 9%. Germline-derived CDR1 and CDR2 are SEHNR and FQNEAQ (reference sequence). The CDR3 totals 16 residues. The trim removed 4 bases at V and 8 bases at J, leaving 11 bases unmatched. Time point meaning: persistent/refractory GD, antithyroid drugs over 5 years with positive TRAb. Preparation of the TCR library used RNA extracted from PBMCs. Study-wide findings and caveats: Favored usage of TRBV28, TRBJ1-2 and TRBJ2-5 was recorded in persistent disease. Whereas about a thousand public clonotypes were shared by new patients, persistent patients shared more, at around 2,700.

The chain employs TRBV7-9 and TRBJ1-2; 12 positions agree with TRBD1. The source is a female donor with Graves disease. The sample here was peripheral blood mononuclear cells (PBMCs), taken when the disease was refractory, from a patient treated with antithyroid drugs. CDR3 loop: CASSSSGTGGMRGYTF. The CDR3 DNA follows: TGTGCCAGCAGCTCGTCCGGGACAGGGGGCATGAGGGGCTACACCTTC.